This T cell receptor (beta chain) was identified during a study of blood T cells in healthy people across ages. About this clonotype: A read error may account for a junction end that differs from germline.

Using a J-beta primer mix together with a sample-barcoded 5' primer, a second PCR was run for roughly 7 to 12 cycles. CDR3-containing paired-end reads numbered at least 3 million in each sample. In TCRdb, the 5' RACE reads were re-called with MiXCR into one record per CDR3 protein. The table lists just over 1 million distinct CDR3 sequences, less than 50% of them singletons, with 18% in the top ten. Germline assignment: CDR1 DFQATT and CDR2 SNEGSKA (reference sequence). The CDR3 is 14 amino acids. The origin of this receptor is a woman aged 60-75 years in good health. V usage is TRBV20-1 and J usage is TRBJ2-5; TRBD2 is a possible D gene (7 bases). The sample comprised blood. CDR3 in amino acids: CSARGGAGRLAQYF. DNA for the CDR3: TGCAGTGCCAGAGGGGGGGCCGGAAGGTTGGCCCAGTACTTC.